This TCR beta chain comes out of a study of blood T cell repertoires in COVID-19. Study-level background: Specimens from acute and convalescent COVID-19 originated in the United States, Italy and Spain. PBMCs, B-cell-depleted T cells, or T cells provided the cDNA or gDNA that made up the material.

In the study's own analysis: By means of reference gene primer amplification, nucleated cell counts were estimated. Sequenced by immunoSEQ multiplex PCR; TCRdb stores in-frame clones only, minus some. V and J calls and clone size are given by that table; D and trimming were obtained from the DNA. The table includes about 270,000 clones, 84% detected once. This CDR3 contains 16 residues. V gave up 4 bases and J gave up 9 bases; unmatched junction bases: 6. The germline V gene encodes CDR1 MGHDK and CDR2 SYGVNS. This clone was observed a few times. This rearrangement joins TRBV25-1 to TRBJ2-1, with 16 bases identical to TRBD2. The origin of this receptor is a human donor with COVID-19, enrolled during active disease. The donor label of this sample is uncertain. The sequenced sample was peripheral blood. CDR3 DNA: TGTGCCAGCAGTGGTGGGACTAGCGGGAGGGGGGGTGAGCAGTTCTTC. Translation: CASSGGTSGRGGEQFF.